The rows below give T cell receptor beta chains drawn from one sample of a study of cytomegalovirus exposure and HLA in healthy donors. Profiled with immunoSEQ multiplex PCR; TCRdb holds only in-frame clones, not every one. The sample lists roughly 120,000 clones; approximately 80% were seen once. What was sequenced was PBMCs. The receptors originated from a man aged 50-59 years in good health and CMV-seronegative. The CDR3 runs from the conserved cysteine through the conserved F or W. D genes are given only for firm matches. Where a row states a size, it is once, few, many or the class of an expanded clone; other rows omit it.

clone size	D gene	V gene	J gene	CDR3 DNA	CDR3 protein
.	.	TRBV19	TRBJ2-2	TGTGCCAGCGGCCGGGACACCAACACCGGGGAGCTGTTTTTT	CASGRDTNTGELFF
.	.	TRBV30	TRBJ1-1	TGTGCCTGGAGTATGGGGGCCCGGAACACTGAAGCTTTCTTT	CAWSMGARNTEAFF
once	.	TRBV5-6	TRBJ1-1	TGTGCCAGTACCCTCTGGCCGAGGGCTGAAGCTTTCTTT	CASTLWPRAEAFF
once	TRBD1	TRBV7-6	TRBJ2-7	TGTGCCAGCAGCTCCGGGACAGGGTCGGACGAGCAGTACTTC	CASSSGTGSDEQYF
.	.	TRBV15	TRBJ2-2	TGTGCCACCAGCAGAGGACAGTACACCGGGGAGCTGTTTTTT	CATSRGQYTGELFF
.	.	TRBV29-1	TRBJ1-1	TGCAGCGTTCTGGGGGGAGGGGGCACTGAAGCTTTCTTT	CSVLGGGGTEAFF
.	.	TRBV11-2	TRBJ1-5	TGTGCCAGCAGCCCAGGACGTGGGGGCTCTGATCAGCCCCAGCATTTT	CASSPGRGGSDQPQHF
.	.	TRBV14	TRBJ1-1	TGTGCCAGCAGCCATACAGGACGCACTGAAGCTTTCTTT	CASSHTGRTEAFF
once	.	TRBV28	TRBJ1-1	TGTGCCAGCAGTTTATTAGAGACAGGTGAAGCTTTCTTT	CASSLLETGEAFF
once	.	TRBV5-5	TRBJ1-1	TGTGCCAGCAGCTTGTTGGGCGACGGCACTGAAGCTTTCTTT	CASSLLGDGTEAFF
.	.	TRBV9	TRBJ1-6	TGTGCCAGCAGCGTAGTTTCGGGGTCACCCCTCCACTTT	CASSVVSGSPLHF
.	.	TRBV6-6	TRBJ1-5	TGTGCCAGCAGTTATCGCCGGGAGGGCAATCAGCCCCAGCATTTT	CASSYRREGNQPQHF
.	.	TRBV5-1	TRBJ2-6	TGCGCCAGCAGCTTGGTGGAGTTGGCTGGGGCCAACGTCCTGACTTTC	CASSLVELAGANVLTF
.	.	TRBV9	TRBJ1-2	TGTGCCAGCAGCGTAGGAGCAGGGAAAGGCTACACCTTC	CASSVGAGKGYTF
.	.	TRBV2	TRBJ2-3	TGTGCCAGCAACAGCGGCTCTAGCACAGATACGCAGTATTTT	CASNSGSSTDTQYF
.	.	TRBV7-9	TRBJ2-5	TGTTCCAGCAGCTCAGAGGTCCAAGAGACCCAGTACTTC	CSSSSEVQETQYF
.	.	TRBV11-2	TRBJ1-1	TGTGCCAGCAGCTCCTACAGGGCGAGGGACACTGAAGCTTTCTTT	CASSSYRARDTEAFF